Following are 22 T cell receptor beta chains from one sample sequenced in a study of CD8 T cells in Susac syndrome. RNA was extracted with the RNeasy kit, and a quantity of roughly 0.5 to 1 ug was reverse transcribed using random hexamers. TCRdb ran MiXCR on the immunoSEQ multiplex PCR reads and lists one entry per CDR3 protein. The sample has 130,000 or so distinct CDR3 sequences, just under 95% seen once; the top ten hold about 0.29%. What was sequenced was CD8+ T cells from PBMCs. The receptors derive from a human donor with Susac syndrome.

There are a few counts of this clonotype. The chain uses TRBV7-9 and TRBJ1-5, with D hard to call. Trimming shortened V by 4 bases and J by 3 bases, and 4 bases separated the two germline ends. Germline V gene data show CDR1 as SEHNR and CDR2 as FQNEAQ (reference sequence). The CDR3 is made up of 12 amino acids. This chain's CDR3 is CASSSVNQPQHF. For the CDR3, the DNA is TGTGCCAGCAGCTCCGTCAATCAGCCCCAGCATTTT.

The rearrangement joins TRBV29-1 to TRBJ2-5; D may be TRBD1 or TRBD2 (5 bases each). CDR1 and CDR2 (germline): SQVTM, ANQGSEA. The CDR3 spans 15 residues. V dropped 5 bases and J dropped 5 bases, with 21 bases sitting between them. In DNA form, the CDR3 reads TGCAGCGTTCATTCGACTATGGGGGTTCGGGAGACCCAGTACTTC. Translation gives CSVHSTMGVRETQYF.

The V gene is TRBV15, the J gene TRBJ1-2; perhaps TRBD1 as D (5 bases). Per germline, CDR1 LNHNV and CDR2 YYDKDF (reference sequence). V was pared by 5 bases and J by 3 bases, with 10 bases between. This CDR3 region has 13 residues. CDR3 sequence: CATSSPGYYGYTF. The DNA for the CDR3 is TGTGCCACCAGCTCCCCAGGGTACTATGGCTACACCTTC.

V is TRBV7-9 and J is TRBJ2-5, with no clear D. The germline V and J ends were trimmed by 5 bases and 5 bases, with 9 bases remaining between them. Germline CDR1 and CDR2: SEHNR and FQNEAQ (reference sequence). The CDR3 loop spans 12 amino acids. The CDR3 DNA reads TGTGCCAGCAGCCAGGTGGGCGAGACCCAGTACTTC. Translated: CASSQVGETQYF.

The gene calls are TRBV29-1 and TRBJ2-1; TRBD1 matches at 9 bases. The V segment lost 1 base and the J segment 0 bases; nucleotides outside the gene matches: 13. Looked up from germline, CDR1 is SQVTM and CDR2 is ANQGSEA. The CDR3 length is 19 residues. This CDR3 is CSVEVHRGRTPHSYNEQFF. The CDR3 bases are TGCAGCGTTGAAGTCCACAGGGGGCGAACCCCCCACTCCTACAATGAGCAGTTCTTC.

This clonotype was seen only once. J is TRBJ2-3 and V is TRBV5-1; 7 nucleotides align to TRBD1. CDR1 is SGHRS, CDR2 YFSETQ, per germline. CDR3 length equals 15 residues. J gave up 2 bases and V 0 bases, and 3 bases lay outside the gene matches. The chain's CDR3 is CASSLEGAHTDTQYF. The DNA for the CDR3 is TGCGCCAGCAGCTTGGAGGGGGCACACACAGATACGCAGTATTTT.

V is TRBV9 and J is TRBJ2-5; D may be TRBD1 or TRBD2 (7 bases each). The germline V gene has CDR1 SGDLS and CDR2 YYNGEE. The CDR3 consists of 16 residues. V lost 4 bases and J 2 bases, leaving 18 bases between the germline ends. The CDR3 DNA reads TGTGCCAGCAGCCCTTCCCGGGGGGACAGACAAGAGACCCAGTACTTC. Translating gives CASSPSRGDRQETQYF.

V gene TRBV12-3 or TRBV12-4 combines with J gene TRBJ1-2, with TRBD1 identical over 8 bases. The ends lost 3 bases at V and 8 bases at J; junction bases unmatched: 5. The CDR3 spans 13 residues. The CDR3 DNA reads TGTGCCAGCAGTTTGTCAGGGGGCGACGGCTACACCTTC. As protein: CASSLSGGDGYTF.

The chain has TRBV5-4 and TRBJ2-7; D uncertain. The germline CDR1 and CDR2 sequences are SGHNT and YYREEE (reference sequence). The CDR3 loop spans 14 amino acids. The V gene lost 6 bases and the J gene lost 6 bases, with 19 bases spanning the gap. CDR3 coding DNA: TGTGCCAGCAACTTCTACGGGCCCAAAGGCGAGCAGTACTTC. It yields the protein CASNFYGPKGEQYF.

Here the CDR3 reads CASTAGGTYEQYF. CDR3 in DNA: TGTGCCAGCACAGCCGGCGGTACCTACGAGCAGTACTTC. The chain combines TRBV7-9 with TRBJ2-7; D is ambiguous. CDR1 and CDR2 (germline): SEHNR, FQNEAQ (reference sequence). With 7 bases removed from V and 2 bases from J, the gap between germline ends came to 12 bases. The CDR3 contains 13 residues. Variable domain in full (rest from reference TRBV7-9 and TRBJ2-7): DTGVSQNPRHKITKRGQNVTFRCDPISEHNRLYWYRQTLGQGPEFLTYFQNEAQLEKSRLLSDRFSAERPKGSFSTLEIQRTEQGDSAMYLCASTAGGTYEQYFGPGTRLTVT.

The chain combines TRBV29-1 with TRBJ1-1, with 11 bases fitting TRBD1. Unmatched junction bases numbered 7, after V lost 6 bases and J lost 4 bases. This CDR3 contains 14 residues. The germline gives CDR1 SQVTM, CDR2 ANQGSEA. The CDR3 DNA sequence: TGCAGCGTAGTCGCCGGGACAGGGGGCACTGAAGCTTTCTTT. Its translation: CSVVAGTGGTEAFF.

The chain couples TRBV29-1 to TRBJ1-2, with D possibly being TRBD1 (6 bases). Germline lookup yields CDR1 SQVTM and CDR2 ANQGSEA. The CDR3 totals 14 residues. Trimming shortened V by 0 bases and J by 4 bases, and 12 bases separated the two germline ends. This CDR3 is CSVEDKTGSYGYTF. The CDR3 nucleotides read TGCAGCGTTGAAGATAAAACAGGGAGCTATGGCTACACCTTC. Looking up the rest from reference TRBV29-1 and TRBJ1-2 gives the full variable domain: SAVISQKPSRDICQRGTSLTIQCQVDSQVTMMFWYRQQPGQSLTLIATANQGSEATYESGFVIDKFPISRPNLTFSTLTVSNMSPEDSSIYLCSVEDKTGSYGYTFGSGTRLTVV.

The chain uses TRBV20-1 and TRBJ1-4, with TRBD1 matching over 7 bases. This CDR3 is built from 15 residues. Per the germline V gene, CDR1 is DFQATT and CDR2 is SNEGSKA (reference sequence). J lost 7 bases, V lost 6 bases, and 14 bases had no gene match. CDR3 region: CSASTVPTGPEKLFF. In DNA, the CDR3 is TGCAGTGCCTCCACGGTGCCGACAGGGCCTGAAAAACTGTTTTTT.

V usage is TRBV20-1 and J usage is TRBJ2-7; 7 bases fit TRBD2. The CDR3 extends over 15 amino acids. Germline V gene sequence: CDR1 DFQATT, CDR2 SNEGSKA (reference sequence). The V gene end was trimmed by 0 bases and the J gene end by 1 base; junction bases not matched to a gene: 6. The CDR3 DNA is TGCAGTGCTAGAGATTCGAACGGGGGGTCCTACGAGCAGTACTTC. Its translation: CSARDSNGGSYEQYF.

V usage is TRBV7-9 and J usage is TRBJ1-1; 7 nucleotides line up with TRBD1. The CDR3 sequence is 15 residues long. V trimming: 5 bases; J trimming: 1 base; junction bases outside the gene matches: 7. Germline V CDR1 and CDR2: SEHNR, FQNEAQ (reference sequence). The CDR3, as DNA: TGTGCCAGCAGCGGACTCGGGACAGCGAACACTGAAGCTTTCTTT. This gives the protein CASSGLGTANTEAFF.

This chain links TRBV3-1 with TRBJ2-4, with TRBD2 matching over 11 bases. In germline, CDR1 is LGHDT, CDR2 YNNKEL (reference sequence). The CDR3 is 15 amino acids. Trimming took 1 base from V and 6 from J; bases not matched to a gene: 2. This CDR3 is CASSQGLAGPNIQYF. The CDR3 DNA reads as TGTGCCAGCAGCCAAGGACTAGCGGGGCCAAACATTCAGTACTTC.

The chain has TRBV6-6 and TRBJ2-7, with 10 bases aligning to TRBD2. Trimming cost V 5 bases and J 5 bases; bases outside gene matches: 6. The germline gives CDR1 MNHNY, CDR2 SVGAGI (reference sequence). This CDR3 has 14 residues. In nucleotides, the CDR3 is TGTGCCAGCAGTAATCTAGCGGGGGAAGACGAGCAGTACTTC. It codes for CASSNLAGEDEQYF.

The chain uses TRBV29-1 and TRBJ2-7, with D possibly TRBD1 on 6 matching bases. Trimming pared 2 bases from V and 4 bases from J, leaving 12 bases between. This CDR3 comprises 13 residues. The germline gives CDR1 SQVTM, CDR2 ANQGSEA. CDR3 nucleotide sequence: TGCAGCGTTGAACCAGGGGATAGTTACGAGCAGTACTTC. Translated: CSVEPGDSYEQYF.

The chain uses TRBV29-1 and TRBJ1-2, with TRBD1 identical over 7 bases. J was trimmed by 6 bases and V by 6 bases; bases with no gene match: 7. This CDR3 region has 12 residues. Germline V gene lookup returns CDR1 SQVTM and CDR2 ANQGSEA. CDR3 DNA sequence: TGCAGCGTGAAACAGGGGTGGGATGGCTACACCTTC. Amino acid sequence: CSVKQGWDGYTF.

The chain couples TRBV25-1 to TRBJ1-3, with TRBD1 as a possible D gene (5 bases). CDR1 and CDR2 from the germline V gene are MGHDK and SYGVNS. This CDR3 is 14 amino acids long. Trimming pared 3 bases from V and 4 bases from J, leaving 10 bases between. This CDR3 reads CASSDLGAGNTIYF. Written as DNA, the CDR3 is TGTGCCAGCAGTGATTTAGGGGCGGGAAACACCATATATTTT.

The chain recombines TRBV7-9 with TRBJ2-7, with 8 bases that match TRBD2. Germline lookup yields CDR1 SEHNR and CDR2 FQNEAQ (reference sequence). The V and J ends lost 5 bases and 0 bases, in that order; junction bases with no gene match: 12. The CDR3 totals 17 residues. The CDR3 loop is CASSPGEERGSSYEQYF. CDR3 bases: TGTGCCAGCAGCCCAGGGGAAGAGCGGGGGAGCTCCTACGAGCAGTACTTC.

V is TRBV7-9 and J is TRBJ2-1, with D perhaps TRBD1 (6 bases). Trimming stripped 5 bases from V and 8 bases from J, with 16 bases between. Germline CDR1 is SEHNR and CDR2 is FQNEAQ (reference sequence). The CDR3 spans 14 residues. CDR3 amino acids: CASSPDSPGDEQFF. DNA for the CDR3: TGTGCCAGCAGCCCCGACAGCCCAGGGGATGAGCAGTTCTTC.